This TCR beta chain was found in a study of technical replicates of blood from a few donors. Generated by immunoSEQ multiplex PCR, the TCRdb table keeps only in-frame clones and is missing some. This table has more than 90,000 clones, approximately 95% appearing once. Germline V gene data show CDR1 as SGHDT and CDR2 as YYEEEE. There are 13 residues in the CDR3. The V end was cut by 5 bases, the J end by 2 bases, with 10 bases between. The TCR comes from a human donor in good health. What was sequenced was T cells isolated from PBMCs. The chain carries TRBV5-6 and TRBJ2-5, with D perhaps matching TRBD1 (6 bases). The CDR3, as DNA: TGTGCCAGCAGGAGGGGGAGTCAAGAGACCCAGTACTTC. Translating it yields CASRRGSQETQYF.